This TCR beta chain is from a study of T cells in tumors after PD-1 blockade. At the level of the study: Either cemiplimab 350 mg every 2 weeks or pembrolizumab 200 mg every 3 weeks was given. A subset received ongoing vismodegib 150 mg daily alongside anti-PD-1 therapy.

Produced via immunoSEQ multiplex PCR; TCRdb's table is partial and in-frame only. This table has almost 35,000 clones, roughly 76% appearing once. Concerning this clone itself: Its specificity is unknown. No DNA is shown, since the ends of the CDR3 on it are uncertain; the CDR3 is the one TCRdb lists.

The CDR3 sequence runs 13 residues, both termini included. The germline gives CDR1 MNHEY, CDR2 SVGAGI. Study-level findings and limits: About 41% of tumor TCR clonotypes were also found in blood.

The specimen was PBMCs, collected after anti-PD-1 treatment. The origin of this receptor is a human donor with basal cell carcinoma. This rearrangement joins TRBV6-5 to TRBJ2-3; TRBD2 is taken as the D call from the table, unchecked against the DNA. The CDR3 spells CASILGSTDTQYF.